These T cell receptor beta chains were read from a single sample in a study of response to subunit inactivated influenza vaccine. TCRdb re-derived calls from the RT-PCR reads in MiXCR, one entry per CDR3 protein. The sample holds fewer than 600,000 distinct CDR3 sequences; under 8.5% are singletons and the top ten take about an eighth. This sample comprised PBMCs from blood, obtained 23 months after vaccination. The receptors derive from a man aged 50 to 69 who received an inactivated influenza vaccine. Both conserved end residues are part of each CDR3. The D gene is left open where the match is weak. Not all rows give a size; the values are once, few, many and, for expanded clones, a class.

>TRBV28|TRBJ1-2|.|.
TGTGCCAGCAGTGCCTTGGCGGGGAACTATGGCTACACCTTC
CASSALAGNYGYTF
>TRBV20-1|TRBJ2-3|TRBD2|few
TGCAGTGCTAGAAGAGCGGGAGGGCCATGGACAGATACGCAGTATTTT
CSARRAGGPWTDTQYF
>TRBV12-3/TRBV12-4|TRBJ2-1|.|.
TGTGCCAGCAGGTCTTCGGGGAGGTACAATGAGCAGTTCTTC
CASRSSGRYNEQFF
>TRBV11-2|TRBJ2-2|TRBD2|many
TGTGCCAGCAGCTTTCCGACTAGCGGGAGGGCGAACACCGGGGAGCTGTTTTTT
CASSFPTSGRANTGELFF
>TRBV20-1|TRBJ2-3|TRBD1|.
TGCAGTGCTAGAACAGGGGGCGTAGATACGCAGTATTTT
CSARTGGVDTQYF
>TRBV20-1|TRBJ2-5|TRBD1|many
TGCAGTGCCTCGAGGACAGGCCAAGAGACCCAGTACTTC
CSASRTGQETQYF
>TRBV7-2|TRBJ2-3|.|.
TGTGCCAGCAGCTTAATTGGGGGAGAGAGCACAGATACGCAGTATTTT
CASSLIGGESTDTQYF
>TRBV5-1|TRBJ2-1|.|many
TGCGCCAGCAGCTTGGGGGTCCTTGAGCAGTTCTTC
CASSLGVLEQFF
>TRBV5-6|TRBJ2-6|TRBD1|few
TGTGCCAGCAGCTTTTCGGACAGGACTTATGGGGCCAACGTCCTGACTTTC
CASSFSDRTYGANVLTF
>TRBV2|TRBJ2-4|.|few
TGTGCCAGCAGTGACCCTTATAGCGTGCAGAAAAACATTCAGTACTTC
CASSDPYSVQKNIQYF
>TRBV30|TRBJ2-2|TRBD1|few
TGTGCCTGGAGCCTAAAAGCCGGGACAGCGAACACCGGGGAGCTGTTTTTT
CAWSLKAGTANTGELFF
>TRBV24-1|TRBJ2-3|.|few
TGTGCCACCAGAGGACGGGGAGATACGCAGTATTTT
CATRGRGDTQYF
>TRBV5-1|TRBJ1-2|.|many
TGCGCCAGCAGCTTGGCCCTAGGGAACTATGGCTACACCTTC
CASSLALGNYGYTF
>TRBV6-1|TRBJ2-1|.|many
TGTGCCAGCAGCCTGACTAGAGTCGGCTACAATGAGCAGTTCTTC
CASSLTRVGYNEQFF
>TRBV5-1|TRBJ2-1|TRBD1|.
TGCGCCAGCAGCCTCTGGACAGGGGCAAATGAGCAGTTCTTC
CASSLWTGANEQFF
>TRBV5-1|TRBJ2-1|.|many
TGCGCCAGCAGCTTGGACCTGGCCAATGAGCAGTTCTTC
CASSLDLANEQFF
>TRBV6-1|TRBJ1-3|.|few
TGTGCCAGCAGGGGGGACAAGCCGACAAACACCATATATTTT
CASRGDKPTNTIYF
>TRBV29-1|TRBJ1-1|.|few
TGCAGCGCAAGAAAGGGGGGCACTGAAGCTTTCTTT
CSARKGGTEAFF
>TRBV20-1|TRBJ2-5|TRBD1|many
TGCAGTGCAGACAGACAGGGCCAAGAGACCCAGTACTTC
CSADRQGQETQYF
>TRBV2|TRBJ2-2|TRBD2|.
TGTGCCAGCAGTGGGCTAGCGGTTACCGGGGAGCTGTTTTTT
CASSGLAVTGELFF
>TRBV6-5|TRBJ2-2|.|few
TGTGCCAGCAGATACGGGATCTCTGGGAACACCGGGGAGCTGTTTTTT
CASRYGISGNTGELFF
>TRBV6-1|TRBJ1-5|.|many
TGTGCCAGCAGTGAAGGCAGTTATAGCAATCAGCCCCAGCATTTT
CASSEGSYSNQPQHF
>TRBV5-1|TRBJ2-7|.|many
TGCGCCAGCAGCCCTGAGAGGGGCTCCTACGAGCAGTACTTC
CASSPERGSYEQYF
>TRBV7-2|TRBJ2-1|TRBD2|.
TGTGCCAGCACTCTGACTAGCGGGGGTTACAATGAGCAGTTCTTC
CASTLTSGGYNEQFF
>TRBV4-3|TRBJ2-1|TRBD2|.
TGCGCCAGCAGCCTCCAGCGGGAGAGGGGCAATGAGCAGTTCTTC
CASSLQRERGNEQFF
>TRBV10-3|TRBJ2-7|.|many
TGTGCCATCAGTGACTGGGGCGACGAGCAGTACTTC
CAISDWGDEQYF
>TRBV29-1|TRBJ1-1|.|few
TGCAGCGTTGACGTCGTCGTCGGAGAAGCTTTCTTT
CSVDVVVGEAFF
>TRBV7-2|TRBJ1-2|.|.
TGTGCCAGCAGCCCGCACGGAGCCGGTTTCGGCTATGGCTACACCTTC
CASSPHGAGFGYGYTF
>TRBV9|TRBJ2-7|.|.
TGTGCCAGCAGCGTATCCAGTCAGCTACCCTACGAGCAGTACTTC
CASSVSSQLPYEQYF
>TRBV15|TRBJ1-2|.|.
TGTGCCACCAGCAGAGATCTGGCTAAACCTAACTATGGCTACACCTTC
CATSRDLAKPNYGYTF